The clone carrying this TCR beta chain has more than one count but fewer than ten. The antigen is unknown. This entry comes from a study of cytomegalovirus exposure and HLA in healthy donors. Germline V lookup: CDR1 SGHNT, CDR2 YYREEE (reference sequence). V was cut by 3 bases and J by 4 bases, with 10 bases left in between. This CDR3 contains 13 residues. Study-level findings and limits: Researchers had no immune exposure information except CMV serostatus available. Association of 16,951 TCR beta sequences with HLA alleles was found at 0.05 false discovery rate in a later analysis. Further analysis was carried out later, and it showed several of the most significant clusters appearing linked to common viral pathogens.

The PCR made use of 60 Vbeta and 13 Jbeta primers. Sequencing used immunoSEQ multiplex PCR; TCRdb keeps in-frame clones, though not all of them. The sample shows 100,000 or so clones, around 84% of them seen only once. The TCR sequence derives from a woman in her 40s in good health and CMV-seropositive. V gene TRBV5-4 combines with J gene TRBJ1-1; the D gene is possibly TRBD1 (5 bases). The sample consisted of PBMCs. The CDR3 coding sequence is TGTGCCAGCAGCTATCTGACAGTCACTGAAGCTTTCTTT. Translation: CASSYLTVTEAFF.